This TCR beta chain was obtained from a study of T cell repertoires in cytomegalovirus infection. Study summary: Matching HLA type and CMV infection were both indicated by public TCR beta signatures. Whole-study findings and limits: Across the ex vivo response, the dominant clonotypes were HLA-C-restricted CMV-specific TCR beta clonotypes.

MiXCR, applied by TCRdb to the reads, yields one record per CDR3 protein. The sample includes about 130,000 distinct CDR3 sequences, 20% to 30% of them seen just once. Unmatched junction bases numbered 3, after V lost 6 bases and J lost 6 bases. CDR3 length: 15 residues. Germline V CDR1 and CDR2: LNHDA, SQIVND (reference sequence). This clonotype has only a few counts. The antigen is undetermined. The chain is built from TRBV19 and TRBJ2-2; 14 nucleotides line up with TRBD2. This TCR derives from a human donor in good health (CMV status not recorded). Some clones in this sample may be carry-over from other donors' samples. Sequencing was done on a sample of PBMCs, sequenced either directly or after in vitro stimulation (not recorded which). CDR3 amino acids: CASRWGLAGAGELFF. As DNA, the CDR3 is TGTGCCAGTAGATGGGGACTAGCGGGAGCCGGGGAGCTGTTTTTT.